These 4 T cell receptor beta chains share one sample of origin, sequenced in a study of shared clonotypes between healthy human individuals. The method was immunoSEQ multiplex PCR; TCRdb's version includes in-frame clones alone and lacks a portion of them. Of around 720,000 clones listed, around 78% were seen once; the top ten hold around 2%. Source material: memory CD4+ T cells sorted from blood. Subset in this sample: CD45RA-negative fraction. All receptors derive from a woman aged 25 to 39 in good health.

The V call is TRBV18, the J call TRBJ2-2; a possible D gene is TRBD1 (5 bases). This CDR3 spans 18 amino acids. Trimming took off 0 bases at V and 6 bases at J, with 20 bases between the two ends. The germline V gene has CDR1 KGHSH and CDR2 LQKENI. The CDR3: CASSPPWLQGRHAGELFF. As DNA, the CDR3 is TGTGCCAGCTCACCACCGTGGCTTCAGGGCCGGCACGCCGGGGAGCTGTTTTTT.

Details on this clone: In the same sample, other DNA sequences code for this CDR3. The chain links TRBV20-1 to TRBJ1-2; D unresolved. This CDR3 spans 10 amino acids. V lost 4 bases and J lost 8, with 8 bases in between. Per the germline V gene, CDR1 is DFQATT and CDR2 is SNEGSKA (reference sequence). CDR3 loop: CSATEGGYTF. The CDR3 DNA is TGCAGTGCTACTGAAGGGGGCTACACCTTC.

In its sample, this clone was seen a few times. The J gene is TRBJ1-4, the V gene TRBV28; possible D gene TRBD1, 5 bases. In germline, CDR1 is MDHEN, CDR2 SYDVKM. CDR3 size: 15 residues. V lost 5 bases and J 8 bases, leaving 18 bases between the germline ends. CDR3 residues: CASSILGRAGEKLFF. In nucleotides, the CDR3 is TGTGCCAGCAGTATCTTGGGACGGGCTGGGGAAAAACTGTTTTTT.

This chain connects TRBV2 to TRBJ2-1; D ambiguous. CDR1 is SNHLY, CDR2 FYNNEI, per germline. V lost 2 bases, J lost 8 bases, and 4 bases lay in between. The CDR3 extends over 11 amino acids. Here the CDR3 reads CASSEYYEQFF. The CDR3 DNA sequence: TGTGCCAGCAGTGAATATTATGAGCAGTTCTTC.